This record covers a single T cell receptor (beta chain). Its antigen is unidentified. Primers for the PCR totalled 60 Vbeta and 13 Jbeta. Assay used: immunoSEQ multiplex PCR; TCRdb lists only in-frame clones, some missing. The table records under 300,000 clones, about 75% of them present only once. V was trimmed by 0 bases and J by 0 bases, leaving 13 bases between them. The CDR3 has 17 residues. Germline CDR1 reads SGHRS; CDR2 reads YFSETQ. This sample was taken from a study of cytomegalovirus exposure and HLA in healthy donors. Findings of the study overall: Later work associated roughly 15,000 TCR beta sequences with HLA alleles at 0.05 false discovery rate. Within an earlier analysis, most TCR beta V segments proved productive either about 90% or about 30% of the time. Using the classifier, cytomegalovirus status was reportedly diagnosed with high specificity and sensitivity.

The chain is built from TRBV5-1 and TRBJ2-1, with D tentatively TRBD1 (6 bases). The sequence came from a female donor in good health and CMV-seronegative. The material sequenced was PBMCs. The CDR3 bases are TGCGCCAGCAGCTTGGCACAGGGCCAGAGCTCCTACAATGAGCAGTTCTTC. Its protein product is CASSLAQGQSSYNEQFF.